These 17 T cell receptor beta chains were sequenced from one sample in a study of T cell changes during pregnancy in multiple sclerosis. The assay was immunoSEQ multiplex PCR, and TCRdb's table has in-frame clones only and misses some. The sample lists some 100,000 clones, just over 90% occurring once. Sequenced here: peripheral blood, sampled in the second trimester of pregnancy. The source of these receptors is a female donor with multiple sclerosis, enrolled in a pregnancy study.

The rearrangement uses TRBV5-1 and TRBJ2-2; D is perhaps TRBD1 (5 bases). Germline CDR1 is SGHRS and CDR2 is YFSETQ. V gave up 0 bases and J gave up 7 bases, with 7 bases separating them. The CDR3 loop spans 13 amino acids. The CDR3 spells CASSLEGNGELFF. The CDR3 region has the DNA TGCGCCAGCAGCTTGGAGGGGAACGGGGAGCTGTTTTTT.

The gene calls are TRBV10-3 and TRBJ2-5; D gene uncertain. The CDR3 is 12 residues long. Trimming removed 6 bases at V and 5 bases at J, with 10 bases between. Germline loops: CDR1 ENHRY, CDR2 SYGVKD. The CDR3 DNA reads as TGTGCCATCAGAGACTCCCGCGAGACCCAGTACTTC. It yields the protein CAIRDSRETQYF.

The V and J genes are TRBV10-3 and TRBJ2-7, with D unclear. There are 14 residues in the CDR3. V lost 0 bases to trimming and J lost 4 bases, with 10 bases between them. Germline V lookup: CDR1 ENHRY, CDR2 SYGVKD. CDR3 DNA: TGTGCCATCAGTGAGTCTGCTAGTAGGTACGAGCAGTACTTC. Protein sequence: CAISESASRYEQYF.

The CDR3 region has the DNA TGTGCCAGTAGTACCACAGGGGACACTGAAGCTTTCTTT. Encoded protein: CASSTTGDTEAFF. The rearrangement joins TRBV19 to TRBJ1-1, with 7 nucleotides matching TRBD1. The germline gives CDR1 LNHDA, CDR2 SQIVND (reference sequence). J gave up 3 bases and V 4 bases, and 2 bases lay outside the gene matches. The CDR3 covers 13 residues.

This chain joins TRBV7-3 and TRBJ2-1; TRBD2 matches at 16 bases. This CDR3 has 16 residues. Germline CDR1 SGHTA, CDR2 FQGTGA. With V trimmed by 5 bases and J by 6 bases, 4 bases remained unmatched. CDR3 protein: CASSPGTSGRVNEQFF. DNA of the CDR3: TGTGCCAGCAGCCCGGGGACTAGCGGGAGGGTCAATGAGCAGTTCTTC.

The chain carries TRBV7-6 and TRBJ2-7; 10 bases fit TRBD2. The J segment lost 3 bases and the V segment lost 5 bases, leaving 16 bases of the junction unmatched. In germline, CDR1 is SGHVS, CDR2 FNYEAQ. The CDR3 has 18 amino acids. The CDR3 DNA is TGTGCCAGCAGCCGAACGCGGACTAGCGGAGTAGGTAACTACGAGCAGTACTTC. It is translated as CASSRTRTSGVGNYEQYF. Looking up the rest from reference TRBV7-6 and TRBJ2-7 gives the full variable domain: GAGVSQSPRYKVTKRGQDVALRCDPISGHVSLYWYRQALGQGPEFLTYFNYEAQQDKSGLPNDRFSAERPEGSISTLTIQRTEQRDSAMYRCASSRTRTSGVGNYEQYFGPGTRLTVT.

The rearrangement links TRBV27 to TRBJ1-1; 7 bases match TRBD1. J lost 2 bases, V lost 2 bases, and 5 bases had no gene match. Germline CDR1 and CDR2: MNHEY and SMNVEV (reference sequence). The CDR3 runs 15 residues. CDR3 in amino acids: CASSLLNRGNTEAFF. The DNA for the CDR3 is TGTGCCAGCAGTTTACTAAACAGGGGTAACACTGAAGCTTTCTTT.

This clone was picked up one time. This chain joins TRBV7-3 and TRBJ2-1, with TRBD2 matching 10 bases. V lost 6 bases, J lost 8 bases, and 13 bases stayed unmatched. Germline V gene lookup returns CDR1 SGHTA and CDR2 FQGTGA. The CDR3 extends over 16 amino acids. The DNA for the CDR3 is TGTGCCAGCAGGTTGAGCGGGAGGGCCAAAGGTGATGAGCAGTTCTTC. Its translation is CASRLSGRAKGDEQFF. Based on the CDR3 plus reference TRBV7-3 and TRBJ2-1, the full variable domain is GAGVSQTPSNKVTEKGKYVELRCDPISGHTALYWYRQSLGQGPEFLIYFQGTGAADDSGLPNDRFFAVRPEGSVSTLKIQRTERGDSAVYLCASRLSGRAKGDEQFFGPGTRLTVL.

The J gene is TRBJ2-5, the V gene TRBV2, with D maybe TRBD2 (6 bases). CDR1 and CDR2 (germline): SNHLY, FYNNEI. There are 14 residues in the CDR3. V dropped 8 bases and J dropped 1 base, with 14 bases sitting between them. The CDR3 loop is CASVLRRGQETQYF. The CDR3 DNA reads TGTGCCAGCGTGCTCCGGCGGGGCCAAGAGACCCAGTACTTC.

This clone appeared once. The J gene is TRBJ1-6, the V gene TRBV7-3; 8 bases match TRBD1. Germline V lookup: CDR1 SGHTA, CDR2 FQGTGA. The CDR3 sequence is 15 residues long. Trimming removed 1 base from V and 7 bases from J; junction bases left unmatched: 3. In DNA form, the CDR3 reads TGTGCCAGCAGCTTAAATCCAGGGGGCAATTCACCCCTCCACTTT. Its translation is CASSLNPGGNSPLHF.

The gene calls are TRBV6-5 and TRBJ1-2, with unresolved D. The CDR3 has 11 residues. Germline values: CDR1 MNHEY, CDR2 SVGAGI. In DNA, the CDR3 is TGTGTCTTGCGGTCTAACTATGGCTACACCTTC. Protein sequence: CVLRSNYGYTF.

The chain carries TRBV6-1 and TRBJ1-4; D call uncertain. Between the trimmed V and J ends, which lost 3 bases and 2 bases, there was a span of 7 bases. Germline V gives CDR1 MNHNS, CDR2 SASEGT. CDR3 length: 14 residues. The CDR3 here is CASSERLTNEKLFF. CDR3 bases: TGTGCCAGCAGTGAGAGGCTGACTAATGAAAAACTGTTTTTT.

The chain links TRBV10-3 to TRBJ2-1, with 7 positions matching TRBD2. The length of the CDR3 is 15 residues. The junction had 6 bases not matched to a gene; V was cut back by 0 bases and J by 7 bases. Germline V gene lookup returns CDR1 ENHRY and CDR2 SYGVKD. The CDR3 sequence: CAISESPSGQNEQFF. The DNA of the CDR3 is TGTGCCATCAGTGAGTCTCCTAGCGGACAAAATGAGCAGTTCTTC.

This chain connects TRBV5-5 to TRBJ2-6; no reliable D call. CDR3 length: 17 residues. Deletions cut 4 bases from V and 1 base from J, with 15 bases between. CDR1 SGHKS and CDR2 YYEKEE come from the germline V gene (reference sequence). The CDR3 sequence is CASSPVSLVSGANVLTF. As DNA, the CDR3 is TGTGCCAGCAGCCCGGTCTCCCTCGTATCTGGGGCCAACGTCCTGACTTTC.

This chain joins TRBV20-1 and TRBJ2-1, with D uncertain. This CDR3 is built from 11 residues. Trimming pared 6 bases from V and 1 base from J, leaving 4 bases between. Looked up from germline, CDR1 is DFQATT and CDR2 is SNEGSKA (reference sequence). The DNA of the CDR3 is TGCAGTGCCGAGTCCTACAATGAGCAGTTCTTC. It specifies CSAESYNEQFF.

V and J are TRBV5-1 and TRBJ2-4; 8 bases are shared with TRBD1. J lost 3 bases, V lost 3 bases, and 5 bases had no gene match. The germline V gene has CDR1 SGHRS and CDR2 YFSETQ. There are 15 residues in the CDR3. The CDR3 coding sequence is TGCGCCAGCAGCTCAGGGGGCGCCAGCAAAAACATTCAGTACTTC. Its protein is CASSSGGASKNIQYF.

The V and J genes are TRBV2 and TRBJ2-1, with D possibly matching TRBD2 (6 bases). CDR1 is SNHLY and CDR2 is FYNNEI in the germline V gene. The length of the CDR3 is 15 residues. Trimming cost V 11 bases and J 9 bases, with 26 bases left between them. The CDR3 loop reads CACQREAGFGTEQFF. CDR3 nucleotide sequence: TGTGCCTGCCAAAGGGAGGCGGGATTTGGCACTGAGCAGTTCTTC.